Below are 19 T cell receptor beta chains sequenced from a single sample in a study of graft-versus-host responses after intestinal transplantation. Some clones are missing from TCRdb's copy, which holds only in-frame ones; the method was immunoSEQ multiplex PCR. The sample lists about 3,000 clones; 30% to 35% were seen once. The sequences come from alloreactive CD4+ T cells from a mixed lymphocyte reaction culture, collected before transplantation. Subset defined: CFSE-low proliferating T cells sorted from approximately six-day pre-transplant mixed lymphocyte reaction (GvH or HvG direction). The receptors here all came from a human patient who was an organ donor for intestinal transplantation.

This clone is termed large (0.1 to 1%). Distinct nucleotide sequences in the sample also encode this CDR3. V usage is TRBV2 and J usage is TRBJ2-2; weak D call: TRBD1 (6 bases). V was cut by 8 bases and J by 1 base, with 11 bases left in between. CDR3 length: 14 amino acids. The germline V gene encodes CDR1 SNHLY and CDR2 FYNNEI. The DNA of the CDR3 is TGTGCCAGCCGGGACACACTGAACACCGGGGAGCTGTTTTTT. Amino acids: CASRDTLNTGELFF.

This clone was counted between two and nine times. This chain links TRBV11-2 with TRBJ2-5; 8 bases map to TRBD1. Germline-derived CDR1 and CDR2 are SGHAT and FQNNGV. The CDR3 is 12 amino acids. V was clipped by 10 bases and J by 4 bases; unmatched bases: 5. CDR3 in DNA: TGTGCCACCGGCCAGGGGGCAGAGACCCAGTACTTC. As protein: CATGQGAETQYF.

This clone is categorized as medium-sized. This chain uses TRBV14 with TRBJ2-1, with D possibly matching TRBD1 (6 bases). Trimming cost V 4 bases and J 1 base, with 11 bases left between them. CDR1 and CDR2 from the germline V gene are SGHDN and FVKESK. This CDR3 spans 15 amino acids. The CDR3 sequence is CASSPIGQSYNEQFF. The DNA for the CDR3 is TGTGCCAGCAGCCCCATCGGACAGTCCTACAATGAGCAGTTCTTC.

This clone was seen more than once but under ten times. The CDR3 DNA follows: TGTGCCAGCAGTTACAGTGGACCCCCCTACGAGCAGTACTTC. It specifies CASSYSGPPYEQYF. V usage is TRBV6-6 and J usage is TRBJ2-7, with no clear D. V was cut by 2 bases and J by 2 bases, with 10 bases left in between. This CDR3 is 14 amino acids long. CDR1 and CDR2 from the germline V gene are MNHNY and SVGAGI (reference sequence).

This clone was seen more than once but under ten times. The CDR3 nucleotides read TGTGCCAGCAGTAACCAGGCAACTAATGAAAAACTGTTTTTT. Protein product: CASSNQATNEKLFF. The chain combines TRBV6-6 with TRBJ1-4; D is unresolved. The V and J ends lost 5 bases and 0 bases respectively, with 7 bases between them. CDR3 length: 14 residues. Germline V gene lookup returns CDR1 MNHNY and CDR2 SVGAGI (reference sequence).

This clone was detected a few times. V gene TRBV4-2 combines with J gene TRBJ2-1, with a possible D match to TRBD1 (6 bases). The V end was cut by 0 bases, the J end by 5 bases, with 11 bases between. The length of the CDR3 is 15 residues. CDR1 and CDR2 (germline): LGHNA, YNFKEQ. CDR3 in DNA: TGTGCCAGCAGCCAAGATTGGGGGCAGGACAATGAGCAGTTCTTC. It translates to CASSQDWGQDNEQFF.

This chain uses TRBV6-1 with TRBJ2-7; D perhaps matches TRBD1 (6 bases). CDR1 MNHNS and CDR2 SASEGT come from the germline V gene. V gave up 10 bases and J gave up 0 bases, with 13 bases separating them. The CDR3 has 13 residues. The CDR3: CATSGQFSYEQYF. CDR3 nucleotide sequence: TGTGCCACCTCCGGACAGTTCTCCTACGAGCAGTACTTC.

By frequency in the sample, this clone is medium-sized. J is TRBJ2-3 and V is TRBV10-3, with D possibly TRBD1 on 6 matching bases. Germline values: CDR1 ENHRY, CDR2 SYGVKD. The ends were cut back, 11 bases at V and 2 bases at J, with 11 bases in the middle. The CDR3 runs to 12 residues. CDR3 loop: CAAAGDTDTQYF. CDR3 DNA: TGTGCCGCCGCAGGGGACACAGATACGCAGTATTTT.

In its sample, this clone was seen a few times. The chain employs TRBV5-1 and TRBJ1-1; 8 bases are a match to TRBD1. This CDR3 contains 14 residues. Germline V lookup: CDR1 SGHRS, CDR2 YFSETQ. Germline trimming cut 5 bases from V and 1 base from J; bases unmatched to any gene: 4. In DNA form, the CDR3 reads TGCGCCAGCAGGGAACAGGGGGGGAACACTGAAGCTTTCTTT. It yields the protein CASREQGGNTEAFF. Using reference TRBV5-1 and TRBJ1-1 for the parts outside the CDR3, the full variable domain is KAGVTQTPRYLIKTRGQQVTLSCSPISGHRSVSWYQQTPGQGLQFLFEYFSETQRNKGNFPGRFSGRQFSNSRSEMNVSTLELGDSALYLCASREQGGNTEAFFGQGTRLTVV.

This clone came up a few times. The chain carries TRBV11-3 and TRBJ1-6; unclear D gene. The CDR3 loop spans 14 amino acids. Between the trimmed V and J ends, which lost 3 bases and 8 bases, there was a span of 11 bases. The germline V gene encodes CDR1 SGHNT and CDR2 YENEEA. The CDR3 is CASSLEVRDSPLHF. For the CDR3, the DNA is TGTGCCAGCAGCTTGGAGGTTAGGGATTCACCCCTCCACTTT.

The V and J genes are TRBV4-2 and TRBJ2-7; no reliable D call. This CDR3 is built from 13 residues. From germline, CDR1 is LGHNA and CDR2 YNFKEQ. V shed 1 base and J shed 7 bases, with 11 bases lying between them. The CDR3 DNA reads TGTGCCAGCAGCCAAGCGATGTTTTATGAGCAGTACTTC. It yields the protein CASSQAMFYEQYF.

The rearrangement joins TRBV6-1 to TRBJ1-1, with unresolved D. The CDR3 is 15 amino acids. CDR1 and CDR2 (germline): MNHNS, SASEGT. The ends were cut back, 4 bases at V and 1 base at J, with 13 bases in the middle. CDR3 loop: CASSGPREGNTEAFF. The CDR3 nucleotides are TGTGCCAGCAGTGGACCCCGGGAGGGGAACACTGAAGCTTTCTTT.

Only a few counts were recorded for this clone. This chain links TRBV6-5 with TRBJ1-2, with TRBD1 matching 7 bases. Germline V CDR1 and CDR2: MNHEY, SVGAGI. This CDR3 region has 16 residues. The junction had 6 bases not matched to a gene; V was cut back by 2 bases and J by 0 bases. CDR3 residues: CASSYQPTGPNYGYTF. The DNA for the CDR3 is TGTGCCAGCAGTTACCAACCGACAGGGCCTAACTATGGCTACACCTTC.

This clone was detected only once. The chain employs TRBV11-3 and TRBJ1-1; 7 bases are shared with TRBD1. Germline CDR1 SGHNT, CDR2 YENEEA. The CDR3 spans 16 residues. With 2 bases clipped from V and 1 base from J, the junction kept 7 bases outside the gene matches. The CDR3 region is CASSLWRGRWNTEAFF. CDR3 sequence (DNA): TGTGCCAGCAGCTTATGGAGGGGGCGGTGGAACACTGAAGCTTTCTTT.

The J gene is TRBJ2-2, the V gene TRBV9; D is ambiguous. CDR1 SGDLS and CDR2 YYNGEE come from the germline V gene. V shed 5 bases and J shed 0 bases, with 8 bases lying between them. This CDR3 region has 14 residues. The CDR3 loop reads CASRDRANTGELFF. CDR3 DNA sequence: TGTGCCAGCAGGGACCGCGCGAACACCGGGGAGCTGTTTTTT.

This clone was seen a few times. The CDR3 protein is CASRSLHIRDRGRGNQPQHF. Written as DNA, the CDR3 is TGTGCCAGCAGGTCTCTCCACATTAGGGACCGCGGGCGGGGCAATCAGCCCCAGCATTTT. The chain is built from TRBV2 and TRBJ1-5, with a tentative D call TRBD1 (5 bases). V gave up 6 bases and J gave up 2 bases, with 29 bases separating them. Germline V lookup: CDR1 SNHLY, CDR2 FYNNEI. The CDR3 has 20 residues.

By its share, this clone is medium-sized (0.01 to 0.1%). The chain carries TRBV18 and TRBJ1-1; D is unresolved. Germline lookup yields CDR1 KGHSH and CDR2 LQKENI. The CDR3 extends over 15 amino acids. Trimming shortened V by 1 base and J by 0 bases, and 9 bases separated the two germline ends. The chain's CDR3 is CASSPQILMNTEAFF. The DNA of the CDR3 is TGTGCCAGCTCACCACAGATCCTCATGAACACTGAAGCTTTCTTT.

The chain is built from TRBV25-1 and TRBJ1-2; D gene unclear. In germline, CDR1 is MGHDK, CDR2 SYGVNS. V was shortened by 5 bases and J by 4 bases, with 23 bases between the two germline ends. The CDR3 length is 17 residues. This CDR3 reads CASSLERKLGKTYGYTF. In DNA form, the CDR3 reads TGTGCCAGCAGTTTGGAGAGAAAACTGGGAAAGACCTATGGCTACACCTTC.

By share of the sample, this clone is large. CDR3: CASASTGTGGSEQYF. DNA for the CDR3: TGTGCCAGCGCGTCAACCGGGACAGGGGGTAGCGAGCAGTACTTC. The chain is built from TRBV18 and TRBJ2-7; 11 bases fit TRBD1. There are 15 residues in the CDR3. Trimming at V came to 8 bases and at J to 6 bases, leaving 12 bases not matched to a gene. Germline CDR1 is KGHSH and CDR2 is LQKENI.